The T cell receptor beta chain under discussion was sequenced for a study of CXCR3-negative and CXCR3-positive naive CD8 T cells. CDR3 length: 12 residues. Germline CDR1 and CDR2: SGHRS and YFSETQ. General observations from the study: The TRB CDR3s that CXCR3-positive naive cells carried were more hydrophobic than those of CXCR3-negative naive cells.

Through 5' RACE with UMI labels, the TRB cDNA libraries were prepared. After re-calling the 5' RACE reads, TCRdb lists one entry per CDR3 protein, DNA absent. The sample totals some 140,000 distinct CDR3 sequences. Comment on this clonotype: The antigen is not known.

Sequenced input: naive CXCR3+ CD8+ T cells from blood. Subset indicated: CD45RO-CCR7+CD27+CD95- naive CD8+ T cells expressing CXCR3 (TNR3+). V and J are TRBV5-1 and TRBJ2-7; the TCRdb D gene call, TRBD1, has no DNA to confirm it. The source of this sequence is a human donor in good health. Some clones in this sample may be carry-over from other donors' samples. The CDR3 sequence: CASSFQGYEQYF.